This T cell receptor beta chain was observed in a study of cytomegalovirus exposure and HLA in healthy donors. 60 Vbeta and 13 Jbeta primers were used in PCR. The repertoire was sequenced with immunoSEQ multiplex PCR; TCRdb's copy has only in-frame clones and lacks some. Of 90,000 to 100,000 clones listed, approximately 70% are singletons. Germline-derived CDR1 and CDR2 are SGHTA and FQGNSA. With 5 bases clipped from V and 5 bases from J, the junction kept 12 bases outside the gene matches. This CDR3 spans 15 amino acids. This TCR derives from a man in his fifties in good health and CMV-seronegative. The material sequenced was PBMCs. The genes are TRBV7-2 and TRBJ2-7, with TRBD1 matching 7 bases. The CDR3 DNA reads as TGTGCCAGCAGCCCCAACAGGGGTCTAGCTGACGAGCAGTACGTC. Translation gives CASSPNRGLADEQYV.